This TCR beta chain was captured in a study of cytomegalovirus exposure and HLA in healthy donors. Donors in the study were healthy people who gave bone marrow. The trim removed 4 bases at V and 6 bases at J, leaving 7 bases unmatched. The CDR3 consists of 14 residues. Germline V gene lookup returns CDR1 MDHEN and CDR2 SYDVKM. It was with 60 Vbeta and 13 Jbeta primers that the PCR ran. The table came from immunoSEQ multiplex PCR; TCRdb's copy has only in-frame clones and leaves some out. Here the sample spans about 250,000 clones, more than 70% being singletons. Broader study findings: Researchers counted 150 to 200 TCR beta chains as cytomegalovirus-associated. The study reported that TCR beta sequences accurately predicted HLA-A and HLA-B alleles in most subjects.

A remark on this clone: Its cognate antigen is unknown.

This chain links TRBV28 with TRBJ2-7, with 9 bases aligning to TRBD2. The sequenced sample consisted of PBMCs. This sequence originates from a boy aged 5-17 years in good health and CMV-seronegative. The CDR3 DNA reads TGTGCCAGCAGTTCGCCTCTGCGGGAGGGCGAGCAGTACTTC. Translating gives CASSSPLREGEQYF.